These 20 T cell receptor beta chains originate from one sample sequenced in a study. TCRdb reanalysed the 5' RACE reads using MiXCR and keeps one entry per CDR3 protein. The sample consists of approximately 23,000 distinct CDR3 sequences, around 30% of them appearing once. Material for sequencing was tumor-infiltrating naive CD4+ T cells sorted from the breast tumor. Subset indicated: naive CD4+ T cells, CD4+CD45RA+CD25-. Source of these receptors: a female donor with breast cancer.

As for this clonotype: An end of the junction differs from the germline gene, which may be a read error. DNA of the CDR3: TGTGCCAACAGCCCCTGGACTAGCGGAGGAGGCCACAATGAGCAGTTCTTC. Translation gives CANSPWTSGGGHNEQFF. The chain links TRBV3-1 to TRBJ2-1, with TRBD2 identical over 10 bases. CDR1 is LGHDT and CDR2 is YNNKEL in the germline V gene (reference sequence). CDR3 length equals 17 residues.

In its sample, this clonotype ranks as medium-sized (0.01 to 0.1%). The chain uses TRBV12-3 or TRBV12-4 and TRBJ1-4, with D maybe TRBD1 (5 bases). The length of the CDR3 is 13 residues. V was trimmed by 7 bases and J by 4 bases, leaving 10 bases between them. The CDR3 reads CASTVRGNEKLFF. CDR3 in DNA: TGTGCCAGCACCGTAAGGGGTAATGAAAAACTGTTTTTT.

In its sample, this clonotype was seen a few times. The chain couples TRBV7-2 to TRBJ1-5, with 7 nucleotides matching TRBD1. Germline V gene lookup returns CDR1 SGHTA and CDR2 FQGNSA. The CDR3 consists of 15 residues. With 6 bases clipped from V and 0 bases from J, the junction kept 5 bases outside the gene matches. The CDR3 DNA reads TGTGCCAGCAGGTTGACAGGGACTAGCAATCAGCCCCAGCATTTT. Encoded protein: CASRLTGTSNQPQHF.

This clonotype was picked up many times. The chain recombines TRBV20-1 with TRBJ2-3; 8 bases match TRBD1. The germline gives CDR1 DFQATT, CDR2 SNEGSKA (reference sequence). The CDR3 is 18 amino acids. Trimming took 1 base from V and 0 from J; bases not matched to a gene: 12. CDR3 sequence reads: CSARGRDRSRYSTDTQYF. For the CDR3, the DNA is TGCAGTGCTAGAGGCCGGGACAGGAGTCGATATAGCACAGATACGCAGTATTTT.

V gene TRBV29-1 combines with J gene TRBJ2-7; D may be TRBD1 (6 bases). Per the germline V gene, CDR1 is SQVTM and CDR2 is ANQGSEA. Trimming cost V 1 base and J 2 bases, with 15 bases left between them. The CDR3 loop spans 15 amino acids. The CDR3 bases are TGCAGCGTTGAAGCTGAGGACAGCGAAGCCTACGAGCAGTACTTC. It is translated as CSVEAEDSEAYEQYF.

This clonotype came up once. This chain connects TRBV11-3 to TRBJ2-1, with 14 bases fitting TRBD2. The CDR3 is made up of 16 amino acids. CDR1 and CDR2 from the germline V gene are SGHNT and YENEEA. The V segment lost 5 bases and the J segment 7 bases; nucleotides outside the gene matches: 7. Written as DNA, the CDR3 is TGTGCCAGCAGCCCGACTAGCGGGAGGGCGGGGAATGAGCAGTTCTTC. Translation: CASSPTSGRAGNEQFF.

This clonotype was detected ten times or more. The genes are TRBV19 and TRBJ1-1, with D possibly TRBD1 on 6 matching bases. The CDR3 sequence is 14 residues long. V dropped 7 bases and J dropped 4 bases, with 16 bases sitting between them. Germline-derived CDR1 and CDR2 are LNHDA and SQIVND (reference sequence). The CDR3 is CASTLNRDFTEAFF. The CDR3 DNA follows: TGTGCCAGTACCCTGAACAGGGATTTCACTGAAGCTTTCTTT.

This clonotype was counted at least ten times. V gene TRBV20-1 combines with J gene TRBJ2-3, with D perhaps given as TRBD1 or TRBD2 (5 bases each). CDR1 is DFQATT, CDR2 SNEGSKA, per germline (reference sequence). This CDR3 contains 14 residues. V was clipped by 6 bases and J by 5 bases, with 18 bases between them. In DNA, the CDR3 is TGCAGTGCCCACTACGGGACCGGTGGAGATACGCAGTATTTT. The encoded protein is CSAHYGTGGDTQYF.

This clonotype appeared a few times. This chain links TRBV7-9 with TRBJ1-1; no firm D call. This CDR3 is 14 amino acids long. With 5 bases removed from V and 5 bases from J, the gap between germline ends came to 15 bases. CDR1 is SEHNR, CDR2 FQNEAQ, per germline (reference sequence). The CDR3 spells CASSGGYGVTEAFF. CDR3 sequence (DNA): TGTGCCAGCAGCGGAGGATATGGCGTTACTGAAGCTTTCTTT.

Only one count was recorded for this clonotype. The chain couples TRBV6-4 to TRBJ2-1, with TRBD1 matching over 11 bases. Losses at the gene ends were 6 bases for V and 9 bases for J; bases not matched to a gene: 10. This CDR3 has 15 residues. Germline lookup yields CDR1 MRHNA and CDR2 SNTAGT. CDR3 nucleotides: TGTGCCAGCAGCCGGGAGGGGACAGGGGGTTCTGAGCAGTTCTTC. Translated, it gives CASSREGTGGSEQFF.

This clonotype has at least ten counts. The CDR3 reads CASSPGGERPQHF. The CDR3 bases are TGTGCCAGCAGCCCAGGGGGTGAGAGGCCCCAGCATTTT. The chain combines TRBV6-1 with TRBJ1-5, with TRBD1 identical over 7 bases. The CDR3 runs to 13 residues. V lost 6 bases to trimming and J lost 9 bases; unmatched junction nucleotides: 8. Germline CDR1 MNHNS, CDR2 SASEGT.

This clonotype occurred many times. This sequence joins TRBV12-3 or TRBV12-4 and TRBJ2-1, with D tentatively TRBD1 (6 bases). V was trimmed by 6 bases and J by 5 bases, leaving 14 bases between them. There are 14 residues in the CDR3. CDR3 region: CASSLQGTHNEQFF. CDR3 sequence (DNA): TGTGCCAGCAGCCTGCAGGGGACCCACAATGAGCAGTTCTTC.

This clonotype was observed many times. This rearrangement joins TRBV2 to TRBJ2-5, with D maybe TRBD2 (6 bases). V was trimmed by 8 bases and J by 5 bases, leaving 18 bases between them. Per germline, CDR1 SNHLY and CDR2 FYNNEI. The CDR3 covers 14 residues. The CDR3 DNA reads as TGTGCCAGCTCAAGGAGGGGACTGCGGGAGACCCAGTACTTC. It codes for CASSRRGLRETQYF.

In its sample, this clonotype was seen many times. CDR3 amino acids: CASSPGTSGRYEQYF. Written as DNA, the CDR3 is TGTGCCAGCAGCCCCGGGACTAGCGGGAGGTACGAGCAGTACTTC. The chain combines TRBV7-9 with TRBJ2-7, with 15 bases aligning to TRBD2. With V trimmed by 5 bases and J by 4 bases, 3 bases remained unmatched. In germline, CDR1 is SEHNR, CDR2 FQNEAQ (reference sequence). CDR3 length equals 15 residues.

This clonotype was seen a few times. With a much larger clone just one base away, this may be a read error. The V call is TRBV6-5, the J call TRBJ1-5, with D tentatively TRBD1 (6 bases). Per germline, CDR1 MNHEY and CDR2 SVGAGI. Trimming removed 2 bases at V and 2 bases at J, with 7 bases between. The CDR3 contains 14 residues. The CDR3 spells CASSYRQGNQPQHF. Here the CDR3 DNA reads TGTGCCAGCAGTTACAGACAGGGCAATCAGCCCCAGCATTTT.

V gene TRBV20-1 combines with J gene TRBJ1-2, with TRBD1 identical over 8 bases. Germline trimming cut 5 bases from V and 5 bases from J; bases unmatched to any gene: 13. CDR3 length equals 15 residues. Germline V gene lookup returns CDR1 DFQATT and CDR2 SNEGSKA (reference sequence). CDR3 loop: CSARTGTGGGYGYTF. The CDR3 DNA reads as TGCAGTGCTCGTACCGGGACAGGCGGGGGTTATGGCTACACCTTC.

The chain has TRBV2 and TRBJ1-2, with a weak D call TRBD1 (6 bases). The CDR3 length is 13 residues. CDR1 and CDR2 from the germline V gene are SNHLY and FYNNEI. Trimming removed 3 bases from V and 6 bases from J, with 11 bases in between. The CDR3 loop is CASSDTGSDGYTF. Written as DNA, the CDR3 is TGTGCCAGCAGTGACACAGGGAGCGATGGCTACACCTTC.

The DNA for the CDR3 is TGCAGTGCTCTAGCGGGAGGGGCCTCATATGAGCAGTTCTTC. As protein: CSALAGGASYEQFF. The genes are TRBV20-1 and TRBJ2-1; 12 positions agree with TRBD2. Germline-derived CDR1 and CDR2 are DFQATT and SNEGSKA (reference sequence). The CDR3 length is 14 residues. The ends lost 5 bases at V and 8 bases at J; junction bases unmatched: 7.

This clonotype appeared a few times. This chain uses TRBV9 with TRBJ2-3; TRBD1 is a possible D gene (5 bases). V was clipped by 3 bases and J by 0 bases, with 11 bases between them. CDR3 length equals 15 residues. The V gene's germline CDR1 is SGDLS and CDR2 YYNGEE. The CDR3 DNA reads TGTGCCAGCAGCGAAAGGACACGGAGCACAGATACGCAGTATTTT. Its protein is CASSERTRSTDTQYF.

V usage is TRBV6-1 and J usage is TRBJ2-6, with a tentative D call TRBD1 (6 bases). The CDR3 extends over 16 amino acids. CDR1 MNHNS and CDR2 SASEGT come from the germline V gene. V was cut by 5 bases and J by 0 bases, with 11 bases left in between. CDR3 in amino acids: CASSQDRFSGANVLTF. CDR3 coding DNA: TGTGCCAGCAGTCAGGACAGATTCTCTGGGGCCAACGTCCTGACTTTC.